The clone carrying this TCR beta chain has just a few counts. This record belongs to a study of early T cells in non-severe SARS-CoV-2 infection. In TCRdb, the 5' RACE reads were re-called with MiXCR into one record per CDR3 protein. The sample contains roughly 100,000 distinct CDR3 sequences, 13% of which appear only once. Germline-derived CDR1 and CDR2 are KGHSH and LQKENI. Trimming cost V 2 bases and J 3 bases, with 10 bases left between them. The CDR3 is 14 amino acids. This TCR was recovered from an adult who was a healthcare worker with PCR-confirmed SARS-CoV-2 infection or an uninfected control (not recorded which). The specimen was whole blood. This chain joins TRBV18 and TRBJ1-2; D ambiguous. This CDR3 reads CASSPDGAHYGYTF. The CDR3 region has the DNA TGTGCCAGCTCACCAGACGGAGCCCACTATGGCTACACCTTC. Full variable domain (outside the CDR3, taken from reference TRBV18 and TRBJ1-2): NAGVMQNPRHLVRRRGQEARLRCSPMKGHSHVYWYRQLPEEGLKFMVYLQKENIIDESGMPKERFSAEFPKEGPSILRIQQVVRGDSAAYFCASSPDGAHYGYTFGSGTRLTVV.